This section outlines one TCR beta chain sequence together with its context. An end of the junction differs from the germline gene, which may be a read error. This sample was included in a study of tumor-infiltrating lymphocytes in primary liver carcinoma. The blood RNA (from unsorted whole blood) was obtained, and germline DNA was also extracted. The input was 450 to 500 ng total RNA; TCR beta cDNA was made from it with a constant-region primer. Construction of TCR beta libraries relied on three successive nested multiplex PCR rounds employing slightly modified ARM-PCR. TRBV1-TRBV30 forward and Cbeta reverse primers drove the first two approximately 11-cycle rounds. TCRdb analysed the multiplex PCR reads with MiXCR anew, one entry per CDR3 protein. The sample shows fewer than 400,000 distinct CDR3 sequences, nearly 60% of them seen only once. The CDR3 sequence is 13 residues long.

This sequence originates from a woman in her twenties or thirties with primary liver carcinoma and hepatitis B virus infection. Sequenced input: peripheral blood. The chain employs TRBV12-3 or TRBV12-4 and TRBJ1-3; D unclear. The CDR3: CVSRTSAGNTIYF. The CDR3 DNA reads TGTGTCAGCAGGACCTCTGCTGGAAACACCATATATTTT.